The rows below give T cell receptor beta chains drawn from one sample of a study of T cell responses to AZD1222 COVID-19 vaccine. The assay was immunoSEQ multiplex PCR, and TCRdb's table has in-frame clones only and misses some. The sample comprises approximately 110,000 clones, roughly 90% of which are singletons, and 3.5% to 4.5% rests with the top ten. Here the sequenced sample was peripheral blood, taken on day 0 of AZD1222 vaccination. The receptors were sampled from an adult in good health. The CDR3 runs from the conserved cysteine through the conserved F or W.

TRBJ1-3	TRBV11-2	CASSPQGGLISSGNTIYF
TRBJ2-7	TRBV6-6	CASSRTSGGAVGYEQYF
TRBJ1-1	TRBV7-9	CASSPLDSEAFF
TRBJ2-5	TRBV19	CASSTEREDQETQYF
TRBJ1-5	TRBV23-1	CASSQFEQTNSNQPQHF
TRBJ2-2	TRBV10-2	CASSEPGTSNTGELFF
TRBJ1-3	TRBV21-1	CASSKARGQTSGNTIYF
TRBJ1-4	TRBV5-1	CASSLEPGYGVEKLFF
TRBJ2-3	TRBV24-1	CATSDLSLTDTQYF
TRBJ1-4	TRBV5-4	CASSFQSTNEKLFF
TRBJ1-2	TRBV5-1	CASSLPGPNYGYTF
TRBJ2-7	TRBV6-2/TRBV6-3	CASSLWTGGSYEQYF
TRBJ1-1	TRBV18	CASSGYTLNTEAFF
TRBJ2-1	TRBV5-1	CASSRREGSSYNEQFF
TRBJ1-1	TRBV7-8	CASSSPWGGTEAFF
TRBJ1-1	TRBV6-5	CASRPPGQGQAFF
TRBJ1-3	TRBV24-1	CATYRSRDNNYSGNTIYF
TRBJ1-1	TRBV9	CASSGLVGTGGRNTEAFF
TRBJ1-2	TRBV24-1	CATGRQGERGYTF
TRBJ2-3	TRBV4-3	CASSQGLAGGQSTDTQYF
TRBJ1-4	TRBV4-2	CASSQVRQGLGEKLFF
TRBJ2-1	TRBV7-9	CASSLRLAGGYNEQFF
TRBJ2-3	TRBV12-3/TRBV12-4	CASSRGPYDTQYF
TRBJ2-6	TRBV4-3	CASSQEGGLSGANVLTF
TRBJ2-1	TRBV3-1/TRBV3-2	CASSRQPSGDNEQFF
TRBJ2-1	TRBV6-2/TRBV6-3	CASSYSRGQFF
TRBJ2-3	TRBV28	CASSVNHITGYGWGTDTQYF
TRBJ1-5	TRBV27	CASSQTRDQPQHF
TRBJ2-7	TRBV7-3	CASGEGQGRGEQYF
TRBJ1-5	TRBV7-2	CASSLGHDQPQHF
TRBJ2-2	TRBV9	CASTDRIINTGELFF
TRBJ2-7	TRBV11-2	CASSFRGGTGDNEQYF
TRBJ2-7	TRBV19	CASSIDPPQQGARYEQYF
TRBJ2-3	TRBV5-4	CASSPGTGRGDTQYF
TRBJ2-7	TRBV5-1	CASSFDSYEQYF
TRBJ2-7	TRBV10-3	CAISDSHGTSGKYEQYF
TRBJ1-6	TRBV5-6	CASSSGQGNSPLHF
TRBJ2-5	TRBV3-1/TRBV3-2	CASSLAGRGETQYF
TRBJ1-5	TRBV6-1	CASSALKGQRNQPQHF
TRBJ2-3	TRBV10-3	CAIKMGGSGATDTQYF
TRBJ2-6	TRBV6-4	CASSEGPASGANVLTF
TRBJ2-1	TRBV13	CASSLVHEQFF
TRBJ1-5	TRBV4-1	CASSQGQGDYQPQHF
TRBJ1-2	TRBV6-2/TRBV6-3	CASSSPLALNYGYTF
TRBJ1-2	TRBV6-1	CASSDGRYGYTF
TRBJ2-2	TRBV25-1	CASSDPGSNTGELFF
TRBJ1-4	TRBV3-1/TRBV3-2	CASSSGTEVEKLFF
TRBJ2-1	TRBV4-1	CASSRGLAGDYGGEQFF
TRBJ2-2	TRBV12-3/TRBV12-4	CASSFGPTGELFF
TRBJ1-5	TRBV4-1	CASSQVGGPDNQPQHF
TRBJ2-5	TRBV11-2	CASSLRLGETQYF
TRBJ1-3	TRBV3-1/TRBV3-2	CASSQPQGPTGNTIYF
TRBJ1-5	TRBV2	CASSDRNSNQPQHF
TRBJ1-2	TRBV19	CASSTRPGTGSGIPYNYGYTF
TRBJ2-6	TRBV7-8	CASSLGLAGGPGANVLTF